The sequence of this T cell receptor (beta chain) was determined in a study of beta chain features in type 1 diabetes. Findings of the study overall: TCRB CDR3s from Type 1 diabetes patients were moderately but significantly shorter in all four CD4+ subsets.

This clone was detected only a few times. Its target is not known. The isolated RNA, all of it, was reverse transcribed, so expressed TCRB transcripts were what got sequenced. The data were produced by immunoSEQ multiplex PCR, yet TCRdb's version contains in-frame clones alone and is incomplete. The sample lists some 640,000 clones, roughly an eighth occurring once. This CDR3 spans 18 amino acids. CDR1 and CDR2 from the germline V gene are SGHDN and FVKESK. V lost 4 bases to trimming and J lost 0 bases, with 19 bases between them. This sequence originates from a man in his late teens or twenties with type 1 diabetes. The chain joins TRBV14 to TRBJ2-1; D tentatively reads TRBD1 or TRBD2 (5 bases each). Sequenced input: naive CD4+ T cells from blood. In DNA, the CDR3 is TGTGCCAGCAGCCCGCCACTCGGGACGCCAAGCTCCTACAATGAGCAGTTCTTC. This gives the protein CASSPPLGTPSSYNEQFF.